A selection of T cell receptor beta chains follows, all from one sample in a study of blood T cells in healthy people across ages. TCRdb passed the 5' RACE reads through MiXCR, listing each CDR3 protein once. The data show over 1,500,000 distinct CDR3 sequences, roughly two fifths seen once. The sample consisted of blood. Receptor source: a human donor in good health. Both conserved end residues are part of each CDR3.

TRBV24-1,CATRGGQAQPQHF
TRBV29-1,CSVEYPSDTQYF
TRBV7-2,CASSLAPGNYGYTF
TRBV7-9,CASSLSTSRETQYF
TRBV7-2,CASSLAGLGDEQFF
TRBV20-1,CSALGDMNTEAFF
TRBV7-2,CASSLSTRGISYEQYF
TRBV20-1,CSASGGALNEQFF
TRBV12-3/TRBV12-4,CASSMEGGTTEAFF
TRBV12-3/TRBV12-4,CASSLSFKADAYEQYF
TRBV4-1,CASSPVGAGEKLFF
TRBV18,CASSPSRVNTYEQYF
TRBV4-3,CASSHRQGDYTF
TRBV7-3,CASSLAAWDRENSPLHF
TRBV4-3,CASSHARGGGYNEQFF
TRBV20-1,CSARDHGGASYNEQFF
TRBV7-8,CASSRRRGQTGPDTQYF
TRBV20-1,CSASHGANVLTF
TRBV14,CASSPKPGQPSYNEQFF
TRBV10-3,CAISEGTPNEQFF
TRBV7-9,CASSRRTGTGNEQFF
TRBV11-2,CASSLDRDVVETQYF
TRBV12-3/TRBV12-4,CASIQNRHQHNEQFF
TRBV15,CATSRDLDSYNEQFF
TRBV7-9,CASSLRPGGVYEQFF
TRBV20-1,CSARDLWVETQYF
TRBV7-8,CASSPIAGGDYNEQFF
TRBV18,CASSPRQMNTEAFF
TRBV29-1,CSVEVTGNEQYF
TRBV4-3,CASSQSHNGNQPQHF
TRBV27,CASSFSRGASHEQYF
TRBV20-1,CSALVSGGARDTQYF
TRBV29-1,CSVLQGPDTQYF
TRBV6-5,CASRHTGGSNQPQHF
TRBV7-2,CASSFGLVREQYF
TRBV4-3,CASGPQRQGRIAEAFF
TRBV7-2,CASSPGGEGGREQYF
TRBV12-3/TRBV12-4,CASSVGQHTEAFF
TRBV12-5,CASAGDLSQETQYF
TRBV20-1,CSAGATGTIRGETQYF
TRBV12-3/TRBV12-4,CASSSGSAPPAKNIQYF
TRBV7-9,CASSPSGEYEQYF
TRBV6-2/TRBV6-3,CASSNGQGNYGYTF
TRBV20-1,CNADRGEANEKLFF
TRBV7-2,CASSLVAGGENTQYF
TRBV20-1,CSARANRGPGKTQYF
TRBV4-2,CASSQVGAGGLYTQYF
TRBV3-1,CASSQAGGPSGNEQFF
TRBV6-1,CASRILGPSYNEQFF